Below are 17 T cell receptor beta chains sequenced from a single sample in a study of human T cells and chemical hapten exposure. Indicated time point: pre-sensitization, week 0. As to treatment: therapeutic diphenylcyclopropenone sensitization with weekly scalp DPC. MiXCR was run by TCRdb on the RACE reads, yielding one entry per CDR3 protein. The table shows approximately 100,000 distinct CDR3 sequences, with more than 10% occurring only once. The sample here was whole blood, taken in connection with sensitization to the hapten diphenylcyclopropenone (DPC). Every receptor here comes from a woman aged 50 to 60 with alopecia areata. Some clones in this sample may be carry-over from other donors' samples.

V gene TRBV21-1 combines with J gene TRBJ2-4; the table's TRBD1 call for D was not verified on the DNA. TRBV21-1 is a documented pseudogene. The CDR3 consists of 13 residues. CDR3 coding DNA: TGTGCCATTACCAGGGGGGAGTGGGACATTCAGTACTTC. It translates to CAITRGEWDIQYF.

The rearrangement links TRBV6-5 to TRBJ2-1, with a possible D match to TRBD2 (5 bases). The CDR3 has 16 amino acids. Germline CDR1 is MNHEY and CDR2 is SVGAGI. V lost 0 bases and J 7 bases, leaving 16 bases between the germline ends. The CDR3 here is CASSYSAGFGLNEQFF. Written as DNA, the CDR3 is TGTGCCAGCAGTTACTCGGCGGGTTTTGGGCTGAATGAGCAGTTCTTC.

This clonotype was seen a handful of times. The rearrangement joins TRBV4-1 to TRBJ2-3; D may be TRBD2 (6 bases). Trimming stripped 3 bases from V and 1 base from J, with 14 bases between. The CDR3 extends over 16 amino acids. CDR1 and CDR2 (germline): MGHRA, YSYEKL. The CDR3 spells CASSHTYSGRTDTQYF. DNA of the CDR3: TGCGCCAGCAGCCATACTTATAGCGGCCGCACAGATACGCAGTATTTT.

At least ten counts were recorded for this clonotype. This CDR3 reads CASRADTMNTEAFF. CDR3 bases: TGTGCCAGCAGGGCCGACACTATGAACACTGAAGCTTTCTTT. The chain recombines TRBV6-6 with TRBJ1-1, with D unresolved. The CDR3 is made up of 14 amino acids. Germline V lookup: CDR1 MNHNY, CDR2 SVGAGI (reference sequence). With 6 bases removed from V and 0 bases from J, the gap between germline ends came to 11 bases.

The sample holds a few counts of this clonotype. This sequence joins TRBV29-1 and TRBJ2-5; TRBD2 aligns across 9 bases. The CDR3 sequence is 15 residues long. CDR1 is SQVTM and CDR2 is ANQGSEA in the germline V gene. J lost 2 bases, V lost 5 bases, and 9 bases had no gene match. The CDR3 nucleotides are TGCAGCGTTAAGGCCGCGGGAGGGCTTCAAGAGACCCAGTACTTC. Amino acids: CSVKAAGGLQETQYF.

In its sample, this clonotype was seen many times. This chain uses TRBV6-5 with TRBJ2-5; D unclear. V lost 0 bases, J lost 3 bases, and 2 bases lay in between. This CDR3 region has 12 residues. Germline CDR1 is MNHEY and CDR2 is SVGAGI. In nucleotides, the CDR3 is TGTGCCAGCAGTTACTCGAAAGAGACCCAGTACTTC. The encoded protein is CASSYSKETQYF.

This clonotype was seen ten or more times. The J gene is TRBJ1-1, the V gene TRBV12-3 or TRBV12-4; 8 bases match TRBD1. The CDR3 length is 14 residues. Germline trimming cut 7 bases from V and 3 bases from J; bases unmatched to any gene: 7. The CDR3 sequence: CASTVTGVYTEAFF. The CDR3, as DNA: TGTGCCAGCACTGTGACAGGGGTCTACACTGAAGCTTTCTTT.

This clonotype has only a few counts. The V gene is TRBV2, the J gene TRBJ1-2, with D unresolved. V lost 7 bases, J lost 4 bases, and 16 bases lay in between. The CDR3 sequence is 14 residues long. Germline CDR1 reads SNHLY; CDR2 reads FYNNEI. CDR3 sequence (DNA): TGTGCCAGCAATGGCCATTCAGCTCCCTATGGCTACACCTTC. Its protein product is CASNGHSAPYGYTF.

This clonotype was observed a handful of times. The gene calls are TRBV2 and TRBJ1-2, with D hard to call. Germline CDR1 is SNHLY and CDR2 is FYNNEI. V lost 2 bases and J lost 2, with 6 bases in between. The CDR3 runs 13 residues. Here the CDR3 reads CASSESRNYGYTF. CDR3 coding DNA: TGTGCCAGCAGTGAAAGCAGGAACTATGGCTACACCTTC.

The CDR3 bases are TGTGCCAGCAGTTACGGGACTAGCCGCCATGAGCAGTTCTTC. It specifies CASSYGTSRHEQFF. The rearrangement links TRBV6-2 or TRBV6-3 to TRBJ2-1; 9 bases align to TRBD2. In germline, CDR1 is MNHEY, CDR2 SVGEGT. The CDR3 consists of 14 residues. Trimming cost V 2 bases and J 8 bases; bases outside gene matches: 4.

This clonotype was observed a few times. The chain carries TRBV28 and TRBJ2-3, with D unclear. The V gene's germline CDR1 is MDHEN and CDR2 SYDVKM. This CDR3 region has 12 residues. Between the trimmed V and J ends, which lost 6 bases and 7 bases, there was a span of 11 bases. CDR3 amino acids: CASSPFTHTQYF. CDR3 sequence (DNA): TGTGCCAGCAGCCCCTTTACCCATACGCAGTATTTT.

This sequence joins TRBV2 and TRBJ1-2; 7 nucleotides match TRBD1. Germline-derived CDR1 and CDR2 are SNHLY and FYNNEI. The junction had 12 bases not matched to a gene; V was cut back by 4 bases and J by 4 bases. The CDR3 consists of 16 residues. The CDR3 DNA is TGTGCCAGCAGTGGAAGGAAAGCGGGACAGATCTATGGCTACACCTTC. This codes for CASSGRKAGQIYGYTF.

V and J are TRBV6-6 and TRBJ2-1; D unclear. CDR1 MNHNY and CDR2 SVGAGI come from the germline V gene (reference sequence). Trimming removed 2 bases at V and 13 bases at J, with 9 bases between. The CDR3 runs 11 residues. CDR3 sequence reads: CASSYVNSQFF. CDR3 in DNA: TGTGCCAGCAGTTACGTCAACTCTCAGTTCTTC.

The chain joins TRBV11-1 to TRBJ2-7, with TRBD1 as a possible D gene (5 bases). CDR3 length: 12 amino acids. The germline V gene has CDR1 SGHAT and CDR2 FQDESV (reference sequence). The V end was cut by 5 bases, the J end by 3 bases, with 8 bases between. The DNA of the CDR3 is TGTGCCAGCAGCGGAAGGGGCTACGAGCAGTACTTC. Its protein product is CASSGRGYEQYF.

This clonotype was recorded a few times. V gene TRBV29-1 combines with J gene TRBJ2-3, with unresolved D. Germline CDR1 reads SQVTM; CDR2 reads ANQGSEA. The ends were cut back, 7 bases at V and 1 base at J, with 18 bases in the middle. CDR3 length: 15 residues. As DNA, the CDR3 is TGCAGCGGGCATAGACGACGAGGAGGCACAGATACGCAGTATTTT. Its protein is CSGHRRRGGTDTQYF.

This clonotype has more than one count but fewer than ten. The genes are TRBV7-2 and TRBJ2-3; 7 nucleotides line up with TRBD2. CDR1 SGHTA and CDR2 FQGNSA come from the germline V gene. This CDR3 has 17 residues. The ends lost 2 bases at V and 4 bases at J; junction bases unmatched: 12. CDR3 nucleotide sequence: TGTGCCAGCAGCTTACTCGGGGGGACCCGGATCCCAGATACGCAGTATTTT. Protein sequence: CASSLLGGTRIPDTQYF. Together with reference TRBV7-2 and TRBJ2-3, the CDR3 gives the full variable domain: GAGVSQSPSNKVTEKGKDVELRCDPISGHTALYWYRQSLGQGLEFLIYFQGNSAPDKSGLPSDRFSAERTGGSVSTLTIQRTQQEDSAVYLCASSLLGGTRIPDTQYFGPGTRLTVL.

J is TRBJ1-2 and V is TRBV28; D gene ambiguous. This CDR3 is 14 amino acids long. CDR1 is MDHEN and CDR2 is SYDVKM in the germline V gene. The V and J ends lost 7 bases and 7 bases respectively, with 19 bases between them. This CDR3 reads CASIEGPAVSGYTF. CDR3 sequence (DNA): TGTGCCAGCATAGAGGGTCCGGCGGTCTCTGGCTACACCTTC.